This T cell receptor beta chain came from a study of beta chain features in type 1 diabetes. Overall study results and limits: A closer apparent resemblance between naive, central memory and Treg TCRB repertoires was seen in patients than in healthy donors. Shorter TCRB CDR3s, moderately but significantly so, were found in Type 1 diabetes patients in all four CD4+ subsets.

With regard to this clone: Its antigen is not identified.

Of the isolated RNA, all was reverse transcribed, and so the sequenced material was expressed TCRB transcripts. Clones were sequenced by immunoSEQ multiplex PCR, and TCRdb holds only the in-frame ones, with some missing. This sample yields 250,000 to 350,000 clones, of which over 12% are seen a single time; more than 0.015% belongs to the top ten. Blood was drawn once from each donor into heparinised tubes. The draws averaged roughly 120 mL. CDR1 is SGHRS and CDR2 is YFSETQ in the germline V gene. The CDR3 is 14 amino acids. V lost 3 bases to trimming and J lost 6 bases; unmatched junction nucleotides: 6.

The TCR originated in a man younger than 35 with type 1 diabetes. This chain joins TRBV5-1 and TRBJ2-3; 8 nucleotides line up with TRBD2. Material for sequencing was naive CD4+ T cells from blood. The chain's CDR3 is CASSSGGLRDTQYF. In nucleotides, the CDR3 is TGCGCCAGCAGCTCGGGGGGGCTTAGGGATACGCAGTATTTT.